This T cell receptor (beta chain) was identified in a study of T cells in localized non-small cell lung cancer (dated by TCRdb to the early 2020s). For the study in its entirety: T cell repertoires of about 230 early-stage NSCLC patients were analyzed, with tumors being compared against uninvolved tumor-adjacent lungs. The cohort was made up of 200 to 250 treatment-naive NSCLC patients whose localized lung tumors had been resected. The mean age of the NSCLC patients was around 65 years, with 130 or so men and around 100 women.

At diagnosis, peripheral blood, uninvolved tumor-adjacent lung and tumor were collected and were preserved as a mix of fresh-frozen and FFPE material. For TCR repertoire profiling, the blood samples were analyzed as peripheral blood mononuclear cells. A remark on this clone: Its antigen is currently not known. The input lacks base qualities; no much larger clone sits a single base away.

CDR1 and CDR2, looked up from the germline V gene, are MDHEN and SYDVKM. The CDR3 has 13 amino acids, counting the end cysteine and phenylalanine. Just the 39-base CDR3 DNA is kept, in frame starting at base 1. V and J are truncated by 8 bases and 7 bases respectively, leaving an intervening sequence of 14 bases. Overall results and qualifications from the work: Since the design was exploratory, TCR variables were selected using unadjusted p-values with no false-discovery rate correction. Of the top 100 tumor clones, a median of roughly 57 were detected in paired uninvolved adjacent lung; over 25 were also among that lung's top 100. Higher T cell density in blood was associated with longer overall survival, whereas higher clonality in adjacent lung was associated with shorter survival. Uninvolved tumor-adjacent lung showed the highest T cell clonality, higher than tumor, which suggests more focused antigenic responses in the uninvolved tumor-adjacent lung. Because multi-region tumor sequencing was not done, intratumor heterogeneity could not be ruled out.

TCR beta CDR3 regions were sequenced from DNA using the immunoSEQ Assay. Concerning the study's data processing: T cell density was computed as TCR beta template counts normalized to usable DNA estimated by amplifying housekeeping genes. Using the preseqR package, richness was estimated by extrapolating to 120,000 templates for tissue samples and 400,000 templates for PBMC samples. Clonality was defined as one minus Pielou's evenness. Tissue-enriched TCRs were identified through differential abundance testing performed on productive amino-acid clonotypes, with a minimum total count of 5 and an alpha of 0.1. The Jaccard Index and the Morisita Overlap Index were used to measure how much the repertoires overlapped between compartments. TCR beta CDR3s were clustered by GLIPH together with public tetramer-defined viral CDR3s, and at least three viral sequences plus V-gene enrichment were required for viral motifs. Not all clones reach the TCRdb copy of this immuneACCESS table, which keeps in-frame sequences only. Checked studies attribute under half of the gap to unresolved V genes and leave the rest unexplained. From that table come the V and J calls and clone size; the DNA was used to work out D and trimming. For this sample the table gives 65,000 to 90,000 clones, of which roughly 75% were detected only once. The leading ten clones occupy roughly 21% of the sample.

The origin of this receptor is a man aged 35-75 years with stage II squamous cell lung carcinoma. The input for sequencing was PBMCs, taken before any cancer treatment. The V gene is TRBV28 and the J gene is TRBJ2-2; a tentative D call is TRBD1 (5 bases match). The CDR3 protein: CASLLGAIGELFF. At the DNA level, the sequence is TGTGCCAGCCTTCTTGGGGCTATCGGGGAGCTGTTTTTT.